Listed below are T cell receptor beta chains from one sample, sequenced in a study of shared T cell receptors in the human thymus. Clones were read by immunoSEQ multiplex PCR, and TCRdb kept only the in-frame ones, dropping some. The data hold about 380,000 clones, with 85% to 95% observed a single time. Sequencing was performed on thymocytes. The receptors originated from a human donor. Each CDR3 is given with its conserved first and last residue. Each record gives: V gene, clone size, D gene, J gene, CDR3 DNA, CDR3 protein. A D gene is named only where the DNA matches it firmly. Some rows mark clone size as missing; the rest say once, few, many or name a class of expanded clone.

>TRBV10-1|NA|NA|TRBJ2-1
TGCGCCAGCAGTGAGTCGATGCGCCTTCGGACCGAGCAGTTCTTC
CASSESMRLRTEQFF
>TRBV7-2|NA|TRBD2|TRBJ2-7
TGTGCCAGCAGCTACCGGACTAGCGGATCGCCCTACGAGCAGTACTTC
CASSYRTSGSPYEQYF
>TRBV7-2|NA|TRBD2|TRBJ2-2
TGTGCCAGCAGCTTAGGGGGAAGCGGGATGAACACCGGGGAGCTGTTTTTT
CASSLGGSGMNTGELFF
>TRBV5-1|once|TRBD1|TRBJ1-3
TGCGCCAGCAGCGGACCAAAGGACAGGGCTGGAAACACCATATATTTT
CASSGPKDRAGNTIYF
>TRBV28|NA|NA|TRBJ1-2
TGTGCCAGCAGTTATGGACGGACTACTAACTATGGCTACACCTTC
CASSYGRTTNYGYTF
>TRBV6-1|NA|NA|TRBJ2-7
TGTGCCACCTCCCACGGGGGCTACTTATACGAGCAGTACTTC
CATSHGGYLYEQYF
>TRBV6-5|NA|NA|TRBJ1-1
TGTGCCACCGGACTAGACAGGAACACTGAAGCTTTCTTT
CATGLDRNTEAFF
>TRBV28|NA|NA|TRBJ1-1
TGTGCCAGCAGAGCCCTTGAGGGGGGAGACACTGAAGCTTTCTTT
CASRALEGGDTEAFF
>TRBV5-1|NA|NA|TRBJ2-7
TGCGCCAGCAGCTTGGGAGGAGGGGGCAGCTCCTACGAGCAGTACTTC
CASSLGGGGSSYEQYF
>TRBV7-2|NA|NA|TRBJ2-3
TGTGCCAGCAGCATAATCAACAGGGTAACGATGGCAGATACGCAGTATTTT
CASSIINRVTMADTQYF
>TRBV19|NA|TRBD2|TRBJ2-7
TGTGCCAGTAGTATAGATAGCGGGGACTACGAGCAGTACTTC
CASSIDSGDYEQYF
>TRBV6-5|NA|NA|TRBJ2-2
TGTGCCAGCAGTTACTCGCTAGCGCGTGACACCGGGGAGCTGTTTTTT
CASSYSLARDTGELFF
>TRBV5-6|NA|NA|TRBJ2-7
TGTGCCAGCAGCAACCCCTCTCCGGGACGGTGCTACGAGCAGTACTTC
CASSNPSPGRCYEQYF
>TRBV6-5|NA|NA|TRBJ2-1
TGTGCCAGCAGTGCCTCAGGGGCCGGTGACAATGAGCAGTTCTTC
CASSASGAGDNEQFF
>TRBV28|NA|NA|TRBJ2-6
TGTGCCAGCAGTTTAAGGGTAGGGACGAGCTCTGGGGCCAACGTCCTGACTTTC
CASSLRVGTSSGANVLTF
>TRBV28|NA|TRBD1|TRBJ1-2
TGTGCCAGCAGCTTACAGGGGGCTAACTATGGCTACACCTTC
CASSLQGANYGYTF
>TRBV11-2|once|NA|TRBJ1-5
TGTGCCAGCAGCCCTGGGACCTCTAGCAATCAGCCCCAGCATTTT
CASSPGTSSNQPQHF